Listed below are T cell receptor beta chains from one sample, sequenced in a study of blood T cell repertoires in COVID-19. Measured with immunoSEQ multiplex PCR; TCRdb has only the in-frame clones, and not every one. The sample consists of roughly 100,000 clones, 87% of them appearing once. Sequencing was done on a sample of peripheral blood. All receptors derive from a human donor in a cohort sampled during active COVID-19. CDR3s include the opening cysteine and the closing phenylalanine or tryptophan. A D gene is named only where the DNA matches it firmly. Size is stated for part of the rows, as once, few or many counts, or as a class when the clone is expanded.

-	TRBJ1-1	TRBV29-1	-	CSVGGTLNTEAFF	TGCAGCGTTGGTGGCACATTGAACACTGAAGCTTTCTTT
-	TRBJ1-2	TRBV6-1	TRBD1	CASSAQSRGTGNVGYTF	TGTGCCAGCAGTGCCCAAAGTCGTGGGACAGGGAACGTTGGCTACACCTTC
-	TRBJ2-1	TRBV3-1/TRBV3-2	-	CASSQDRYNEQFF	TGTGCCAGCAGCCAAGACCGCTACAATGAGCAGTTCTTC
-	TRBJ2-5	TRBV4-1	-	CASSYVENQETQYF	TGCGCCAGCAGCTATGTAGAGAACCAAGAGACCCAGTACTTC
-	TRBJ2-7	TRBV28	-	CASRIDSVRSYEQYF	TGTGCCAGCAGAATAGATTCAGTGCGGTCCTACGAGCAGTACTTC
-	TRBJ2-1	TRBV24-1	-	CATSDNIRGLREQFF	TGTGCCACCAGTGATAATATAAGGGGGTTGAGGGAGCAGTTCTTC
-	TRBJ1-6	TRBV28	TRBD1	CASSSGTANSPLHF	TGTGCCAGCAGTTCCGGGACAGCTAATTCACCCCTCCACTTT
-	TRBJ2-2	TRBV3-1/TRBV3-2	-	CASSPSTGRLNTGELFF	TGTGCCAGCAGCCCCTCGACAGGTCGACTTAACACCGGGGAGCTGTTTTTT
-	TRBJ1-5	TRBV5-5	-	CASSLGQSNQPQHF	TGTGCCAGCAGCTTGGGACAGAGCAATCAGCCCCAGCATTTT
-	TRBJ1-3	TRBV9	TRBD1	CASSGQGSGNTIYF	TGTGCCAGCAGCGGACAGGGCTCTGGAAACACCATATATTTT
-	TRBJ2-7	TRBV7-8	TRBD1	CASSRPRDRGFYEQYF	TGTGCCAGCAGCCGACCCCGGGACAGGGGGTTTTACGAGCAGTACTTC
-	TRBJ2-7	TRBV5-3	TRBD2	CARSCRTSGRDEQYF	TGTGCCAGAAGCTGCAGGACTAGCGGTCGGGACGAGCAGTACTTC
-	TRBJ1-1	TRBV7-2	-	CASSLRGNTEAFF	TGTGCCAGCAGCTTACGGGGTAACACTGAAGCTTTCTTT
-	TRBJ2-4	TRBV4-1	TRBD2	CASSQPTRGVAKNIQYF	TGCGCCAGCAGCCAACCTACTCGGGGGGTAGCCAAAAACATTCAGTACTTC
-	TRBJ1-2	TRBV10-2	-	CASRDLGGNYGYTF	TGCGCCAGCAGGGACCTCGGAGGAAACTATGGCTACACCTTC
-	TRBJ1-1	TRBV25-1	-	CASSELSRDTEAFF	TGTGCCAGCAGTGAATTAAGCAGGGACACTGAAGCTTTCTTT
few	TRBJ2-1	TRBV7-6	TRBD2	CASSQRGTQINEQFF	TGTGCCAGCAGCCAGCGGGGGACGCAAATAAATGAGCAGTTCTTC
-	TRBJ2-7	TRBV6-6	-	CASSSPRVKRYEQYF	TGTGCCAGCAGTTCCCCGAGGGTAAAAAGGTACGAGCAGTACTTC
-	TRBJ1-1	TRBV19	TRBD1	CASSTGGGIATEAFF	TGTGCCAGTAGTACCGGAGGGGGCATCGCCACTGAAGCTTTCTTT
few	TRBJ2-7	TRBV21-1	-	CASSRHRDSDSYEQYF	TGTGCCAGCAGCCGCCACCGGGACTCCGACTCCTACGAGCAGTACTTC
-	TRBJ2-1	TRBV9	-	CASSGVLGVANEQFF	TGTGCCAGCAGCGGCGTCCTGGGCGTCGCGAATGAGCAGTTCTTC
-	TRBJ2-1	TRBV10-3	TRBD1	CAITSRTGTGSYNEQFF	TGTGCCATCACCTCCCGGACAGGGACGGGCTCCTACAATGAGCAGTTCTTC
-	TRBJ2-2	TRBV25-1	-	CASSGLTTGELFF	TGTGCCAGCAGTGGGCTTACAACCGGGGAGCTGTTTTTT
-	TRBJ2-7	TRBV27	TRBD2	CASSLGTSGNEQYF	TGTGCCAGCAGCCTCGGGACTAGCGGGAACGAGCAGTACTTC
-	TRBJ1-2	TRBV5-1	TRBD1	CASSLGDRGLGNYGYTF	TGCGCCAGCAGCTTGGGGGACAGGGGTTTAGGAAACTATGGCTACACCTTC
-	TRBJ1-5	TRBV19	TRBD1	CASQHRGNQPQHF	TGTGCCAGCCAACACAGGGGTAATCAGCCCCAGCATTTT
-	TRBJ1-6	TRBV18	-	CASSPPSPGTYNSPLHF	TGTGCCAGCTCACCACCGTCCCCGGGAACCTATAATTCACCCCTCCACTTT
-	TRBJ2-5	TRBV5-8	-	CASSYGAVVTQYF	TGTGCCAGCAGCTATGGGGCCGTGGTGACCCAGTACTTC
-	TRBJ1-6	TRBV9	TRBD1	CASRGQINSPLHF	TGTGCCAGCAGGGGACAGATTAATTCACCCCTCCACTTT
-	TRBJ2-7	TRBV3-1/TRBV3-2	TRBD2	CASSQVLAGALNEQYF	TGTGCCAGCAGCCAAGTCCTAGCGGGAGCTCTCAACGAGCAGTACTTC
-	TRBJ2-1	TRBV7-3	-	CASSSPQRVQFF	TGTGCCAGCAGCTCCCCTCAACGGGTGCAGTTCTTC
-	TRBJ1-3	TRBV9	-	CASSLASNTIYF	TGTGCCAGCAGCCTCGCGAGTAACACCATATATTTT
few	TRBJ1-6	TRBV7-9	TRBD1	CASSLETGGNSPLHF	TGTGCCAGCAGCTTAGAGACAGGGGGTAATTCACCCCTCCACTTT
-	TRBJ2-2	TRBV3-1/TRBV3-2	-	CASSQRPGSSGPGGELFF	TGTGCCAGCAGCCAACGACCGGGGTCCAGCGGGCCGGGCGGGGAGCTGTTTTTT
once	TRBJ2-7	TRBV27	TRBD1	CASKRGHYYEQYF	TGTGCCTCCAAGAGGGGGCACTACTACGAGCAGTACTTC
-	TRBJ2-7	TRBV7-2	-	CASSPGGAGSEQYF	TGTGCCAGCAGCCCCGGGGGAGCGGGCAGCGAGCAGTACTTC
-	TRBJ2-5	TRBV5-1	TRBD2	CASSFGSGSLETQYF	TGCGCCAGCAGCTTTGGTAGCGGGAGCTTAGAGACCCAGTACTTC
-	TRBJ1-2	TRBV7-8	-	CASSLAQPDASYNYGYTF	TGTGCCAGCAGCTTAGCACAGCCTGACGCCTCCTATAACTATGGCTACACCTTC
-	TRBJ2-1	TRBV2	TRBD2	CASSFSSGDNEQFF	TGTGCCAGCAGTTTCTCTAGCGGGGACAATGAGCAGTTCTTC
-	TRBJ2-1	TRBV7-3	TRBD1	CASSLIGGQGANEQFF	TGTGCCAGCAGCTTAATAGGGGGACAGGGCGCGAATGAGCAGTTCTTC
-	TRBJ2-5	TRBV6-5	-	CASSYSPGDQETQYF	TGTGCCAGCAGTTACTCGCCGGGGGACCAAGAGACCCAGTACTTC
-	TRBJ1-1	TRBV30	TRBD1	CAWSVGQGGTEAFF	TGTGCCTGGAGTGTTGGACAGGGTGGCACTGAAGCTTTCTTT
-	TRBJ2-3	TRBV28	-	CASSLLSEGTDTQYF	TGTGCCAGCAGTTTACTTAGCGAAGGCACAGATACGCAGTATTTT
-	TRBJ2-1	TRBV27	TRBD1	CASSPYATGGNNEQFF	TGTGCCAGCAGCCCTTACGCGACAGGGGGTAACAATGAGCAGTTCTTC
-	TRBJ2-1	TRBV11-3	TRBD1	CASSFRGDREQFF	TGTGCCAGCAGCTTTCGCGGGGACAGGGAGCAGTTCTTC
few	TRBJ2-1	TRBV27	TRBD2	CASSLYQTSGGRFNEQFF	TGTGCCAGCAGTTTATATCAGACTAGCGGGGGGCGGTTCAATGAGCAGTTCTTC
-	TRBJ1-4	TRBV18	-	CASSPERTALATNEKLFF	TGTGCCAGCTCTCCAGAAAGGACAGCACTCGCAACTAATGAAAAACTGTTTTTT
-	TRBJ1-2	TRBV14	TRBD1	CASSPTGGGGYGYTF	TGTGCCAGCAGCCCCACAGGGGGAGGGGGCTATGGCTACACCTTC
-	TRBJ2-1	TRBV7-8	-	CASSFQLAPYNEQFF	TGTGCCAGCAGCTTTCAACTAGCTCCTTACAATGAGCAGTTCTTC
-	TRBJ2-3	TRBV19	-	CASQGQASTDTQYF	TGTGCCAGCCAGGGACAAGCTAGCACAGATACGCAGTATTTT